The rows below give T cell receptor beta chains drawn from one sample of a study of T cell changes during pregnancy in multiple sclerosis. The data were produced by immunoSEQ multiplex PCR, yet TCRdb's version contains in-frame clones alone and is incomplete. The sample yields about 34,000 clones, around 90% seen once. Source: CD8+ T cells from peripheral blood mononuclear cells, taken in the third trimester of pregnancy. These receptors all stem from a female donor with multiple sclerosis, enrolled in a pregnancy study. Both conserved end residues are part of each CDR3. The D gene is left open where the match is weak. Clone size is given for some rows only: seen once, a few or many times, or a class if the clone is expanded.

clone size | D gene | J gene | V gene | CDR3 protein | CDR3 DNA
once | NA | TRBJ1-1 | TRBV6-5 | CASRLGEGFEAFF | TGTGCCAGCAGGTTGGGGGAGGGGTTTGAAGCTTTCTTT
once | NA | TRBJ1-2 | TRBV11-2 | CASSSLRIHPRYYGYTF | TGTGCCAGCAGTTCCTTACGGATCCACCCGAGGTACTATGGCTACACCTTC
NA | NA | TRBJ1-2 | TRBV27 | CASSLSPGVGYGYTF | TGTGCCAGCAGTTTATCGCCAGGGGTTGGCTATGGCTACACCTTC
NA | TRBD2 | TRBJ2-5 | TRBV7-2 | CASSYSGGHSGETQYF | TGTGCCAGCAGCTACAGCGGGGGGCACTCCGGGGAGACCCAGTACTTC
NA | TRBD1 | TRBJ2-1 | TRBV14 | CASSQVQQGIWVNEQFF | TGTGCCAGCAGCCAAGTCCAACAGGGGATTTGGGTGAATGAGCAGTTCTTC
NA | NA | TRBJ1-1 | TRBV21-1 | CASSLDMGTGDPNTEAFF | TGTGCCAGCAGCCTTGACATGGGGACAGGGGATCCGAACACTGAAGCTTTCTTT
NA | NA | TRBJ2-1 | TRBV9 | CASSAGVHSNEQFF | TGTGCCAGCAGCGCCGGAGTGCACTCCAATGAGCAGTTCTTC
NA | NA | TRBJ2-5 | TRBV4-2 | CASSQALAEQETQYF | TGTGCCAGCAGCCAAGCACTAGCAGAGCAAGAGACCCAGTACTTC
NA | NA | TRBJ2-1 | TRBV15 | CATRSGPSSYNEQFF | TGTGCCACTCGGAGCGGACCGAGCTCCTACAATGAGCAGTTCTTC
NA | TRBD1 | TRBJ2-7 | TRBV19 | CATQQGPYEQYF | TGTGCCACGCAACAGGGGCCCTACGAGCAGTACTTC
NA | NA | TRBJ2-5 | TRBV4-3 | CASSQDLRRPLLHQETQYF | TGCGCCAGCAGCCAAGATCTGAGGCGACCGCTTCTGCACCAAGAGACCCAGTACTTC
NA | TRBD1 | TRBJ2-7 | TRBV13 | CASGTGGEQYF | TGTGCCAGTGGGACAGGGGGCGAGCAGTACTTC
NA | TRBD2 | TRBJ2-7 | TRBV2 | CASSEAILAGDQSYEQYF | TGTGCCAGCAGTGAAGCCATACTAGCGGGGGACCAAAGCTACGAGCAGTACTTC
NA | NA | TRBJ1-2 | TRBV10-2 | CASSTGRGHGYTF | TGCGCCAGCAGTACAGGGAGAGGCCATGGCTACACCTTC
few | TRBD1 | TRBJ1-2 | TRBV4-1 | CASSQRTGDYGYTF | TGCGCCAGCAGCCAAAGGACAGGGGACTATGGCTACACCTTC
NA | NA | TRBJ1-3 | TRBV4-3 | CASSQDLGGINTIYF | TGCGCCAGCAGCCAAGATTTAGGGGGAATAAACACCATATATTTT
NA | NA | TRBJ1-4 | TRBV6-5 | CASSYSKDSDEKLFF | TGTGCCAGCAGTTACTCGAAGGACAGCGATGAAAAACTGTTTTTT
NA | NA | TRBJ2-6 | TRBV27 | CASSLLSSSGANVLTF | TGTGCCAGCAGTTTACTCTCCAGCTCTGGGGCCAACGTCCTGACTTTC
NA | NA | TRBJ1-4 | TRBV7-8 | CASSDRDKKKLFF | TGTGCCAGCAGCGACCGGGACAAGAAAAAACTGTTTTTT
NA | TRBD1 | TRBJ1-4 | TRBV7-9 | CASSSPGGEEKLFF | TGTGCCAGCAGCTCCCCAGGGGGCGAGGAAAAACTGTTTTTT
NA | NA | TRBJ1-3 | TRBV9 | CASSGGQFSGNTIYF | TGTGCCAGCAGCGGCGGACAGTTCTCGGGAAACACCATATATTTT
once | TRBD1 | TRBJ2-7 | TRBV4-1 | CASSQVGQGSYEQYF | TGCGCCAGCAGCCAAGTGGGACAGGGGTCTTACGAGCAGTACTTC
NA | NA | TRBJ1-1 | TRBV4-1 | CASSQVQGMNTEAFF | TGCGCCAGCAGCCAAGTTCAGGGGATGAACACTGAAGCTTTCTTT
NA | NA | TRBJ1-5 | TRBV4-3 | CASSQDVGADQPQHF | TGCGCCAGCAGCCAAGATGTGGGGGCAGATCAGCCCCAGCATTTT
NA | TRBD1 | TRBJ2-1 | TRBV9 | CASSVEQGVGEQFF | TGTGCCAGCAGCGTAGAACAGGGGGTGGGTGAGCAGTTCTTC
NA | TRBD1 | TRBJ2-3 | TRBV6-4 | CASSDSKGGPDTQYF | TGTGCCAGCAGTGACTCGAAAGGGGGCCCAGATACGCAGTATTTT
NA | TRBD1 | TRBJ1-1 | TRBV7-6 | CASSLAGQGDEAFF | TGTGCCAGCAGCTTAGCGGGACAGGGGGATGAAGCTTTCTTT
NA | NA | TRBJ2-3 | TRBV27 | CASSLGRSDTQYF | TGTGCCAGCAGTTTGGGCCGGTCAGATACGCAGTATTTT
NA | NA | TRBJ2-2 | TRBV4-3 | CASSQEHVHTNTGELFF | TGCGCCAGCAGCCAAGAACACGTGCATACGAACACCGGGGAGCTGTTTTTT
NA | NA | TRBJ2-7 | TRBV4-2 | CASSQVGQGLSYEQYF | TGTGCCAGCAGCCAAGTAGGCCAGGGCCTCTCCTACGAGCAGTACTTC
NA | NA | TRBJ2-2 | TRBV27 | CASSLGQYHTYTGELFF | TGTGCCAGCAGTCTGGGACAATACCACACCTACACCGGGGAGCTGTTTTTT
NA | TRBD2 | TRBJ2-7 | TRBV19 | CASSIALPGLAGSSYEQYF | TGTGCCAGTAGTATAGCCCTTCCGGGACTAGCGGGGAGCTCCTACGAGCAGTACTTC
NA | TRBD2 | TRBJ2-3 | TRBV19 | CASSSGTSGGTDTQYF | TGTGCCAGTAGTTCCGGGACTAGCGGGGGCACAGATACGCAGTATTTT
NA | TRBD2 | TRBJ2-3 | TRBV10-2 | CASKDGGAIDTQYF | TGCGCCAGTAAGGACGGGGGGGCGATAGATACGCAGTATTTT
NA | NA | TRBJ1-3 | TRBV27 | CASSLAAGSGNTIYF | TGTGCCAGCAGTTTAGCAGCAGGGTCTGGAAACACCATATATTTT
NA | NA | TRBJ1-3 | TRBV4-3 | CASSAGTGNTIYF | TGCGCCAGCAGCGCCGGGACAGGAAACACCATATATTTT
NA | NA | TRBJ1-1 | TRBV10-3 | CAISDGLLPEAAGNTEAFF | TGTGCCATCAGTGACGGCCTCCTACCCGAGGCCGCGGGGAACACTGAAGCTTTCTTT
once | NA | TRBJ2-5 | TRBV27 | CASSPGVAGETQYF | TGTGCCAGCAGTCCCGGGGTAGCCGGGGAGACCCAGTACTTC
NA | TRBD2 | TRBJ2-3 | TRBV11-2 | CASSLAGLAGGRETDTQYF | TGTGCCAGCAGCTTAGCTGGTCTAGCGGGGGGGCGGGAGACAGATACGCAGTATTTT
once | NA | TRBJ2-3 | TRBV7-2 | CASSFDQGLATDTQYF | TGTGCCAGCAGCTTCGACCAGGGCCTGGCCACAGATACGCAGTATTTT
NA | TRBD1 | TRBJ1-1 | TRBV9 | CASSLGVEDREGAFF | TGTGCCAGCAGCCTAGGGGTGGAGGACAGGGAGGGAGCTTTCTTT
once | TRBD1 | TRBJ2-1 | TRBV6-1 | CASSEGTGAYNEQFF | TGTGCCAGCAGTGAAGGGACAGGGGCCTACAATGAGCAGTTCTTC
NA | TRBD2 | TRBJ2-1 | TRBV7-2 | CASSLDLAGYYNEQFF | TGTGCCAGCAGCCTGGATCTAGCGGGTTACTACAATGAGCAGTTCTTC
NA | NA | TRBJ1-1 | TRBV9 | CASSLQAYTEAFF | TGTGCCAGCAGCTTACAGGCTTACACTGAAGCTTTCTTT
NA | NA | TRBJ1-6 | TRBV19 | CASSKPPENNSPLHF | TGTGCCAGTAGTAAACCCCCGGAGAATAATTCACCCCTCCACTTT
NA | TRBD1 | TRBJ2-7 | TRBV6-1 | CASSETGGSYEQYF | TGTGCCAGCAGTGAGACAGGGGGTTCCTACGAGCAGTACTTC